This record concerns one TCR beta chain sequence. The target antigen is unknown. This record comes from a study of T cells in localized non-small cell lung cancer. Study observations and caveats: For the top 100 tumor clones, a median approximately 59 also appeared in adjacent lung. Elevated blood T cell density was associated with longer overall survival.

The protocol was immunoSEQ multiplex PCR, while the TCRdb copy is restricted to in-frame clones and leaves out a portion. Of tens of thousands of clones in the sample, about four fifths are singletons; the top ten hold around 4.6%. The sequence came from a man aged 35-75 years with stage II lung adenocarcinoma. Sequenced material: PBMCs, taken before any cancer treatment.

In DNA, the CDR3 is TGTGCCAGCAACCGGCGCACAGATACGCAGTATTTT. It specifies CASNRRTDTQYF. The rearrangement uses TRBV6-1 and TRBJ2-3; D remains unclear. The CDR3 has 12 residues. Germline-derived CDR1 and CDR2 are MNHNS and SASEGT. The V gene lost 7 bases and the J gene lost 1 base, with 6 bases spanning the gap.